One and the same sample provided the 5 T cell receptor beta chains below, sequenced in a study of blood T cell repertoires in COVID-19. Measured with immunoSEQ multiplex PCR; TCRdb has only the in-frame clones, and not every one. This sample carries about 300,000 clones, roughly 89% of them seen once, and the ten largest clones take 4.6%. The sequencing input was peripheral blood. The receptors here all came from a man aged 40-55 years with acute or convalescent COVID-19.

This clone was observed a handful of times. J is TRBJ2-7 and V is TRBV28; D may be TRBD1 (5 bases). The germline V gene has CDR1 MDHEN and CDR2 SYDVKM. This CDR3 is 15 amino acids long. The ends were cut back, 2 bases at V and 1 base at J, with 12 bases in the middle. CDR3 sequence reads: CASSLKGAQSYEQYF. The DNA of the CDR3 is TGTGCCAGCAGTTTAAAAGGGGCCCAGTCCTACGAGCAGTACTTC.

This sequence joins TRBV9 and TRBJ1-1; D ambiguous. V shed 7 bases and J shed 3 bases, with 25 bases lying between them. This CDR3 has 17 amino acids. The germline V gene encodes CDR1 SGDLS and CDR2 YYNGEE. CDR3 residues: CASRLLTVRDGDTEAFF. CDR3 sequence (DNA): TGTGCCAGCCGCCTCCTAACAGTTCGGGATGGGGACACTGAAGCTTTCTTT.

This clone was observed a handful of times. Other DNA variants within this sample encode the same CDR3. This chain uses TRBV5-1 with TRBJ1-1; no clear D. The CDR3 runs 14 residues. Germline CDR1 is SGHRS and CDR2 is YFSETQ. V was trimmed by 1 base and J by 1 base, leaving 8 bases between them. CDR3 region: CASSLSPGNTEAFF. CDR3 sequence (DNA): TGCGCCAGCAGCTTGAGCCCAGGGAACACTGAAGCTTTCTTT.

A note on this clone: Other DNA sequences from this sample encode an identical CDR3 as well. The chain carries TRBV6-5 and TRBJ1-1; D perhaps matches TRBD1 (5 bases). The CDR3 consists of 15 residues. CDR1 and CDR2 from the germline V gene are MNHEY and SVGAGI. Trimming removed 8 bases at V and 1 base at J, with 17 bases between. The CDR3 region is CASDLSETENTEAFF. The DNA of the CDR3 is TGTGCCAGCGATCTGTCCGAGACAGAGAACACTGAAGCTTTCTTT.

V is TRBV5-4 and J is TRBJ1-1; D possibly corresponds to TRBD1 (5 bases). This CDR3 spans 14 amino acids. Germline lookup yields CDR1 SGHNT and CDR2 YYREEE (reference sequence). Trimming removed 4 bases from V and 7 bases from J, with 17 bases in between. The chain's CDR3 is CASSQGGLGSEAFF. CDR3 in DNA: TGTGCCAGCAGCCAGGGAGGTCTAGGTAGTGAAGCTTTCTTT. Full variable domain (missing parts from reference TRBV5-4 and TRBJ1-1): ETGVTQSPTHLIKTRGQQVTLRCSSQSGHNTVSWYQQALGQGPQFIFQYYREEENGRGNFPPRFSGLQFPNYSSELNVNALELDDSALYLCASSQGGLGSEAFFGQGTRLTVV.